Presented here are 22 T cell receptor beta chains from one specimen sequenced in a study of Ad26.COV2.S vaccination and SARS-CoV-2 variants. Treatment denoted: about 20 received Ad26.COV2.S at low or high dose, single or two shots; a few received placebo; per-sample allocation not given. Day 63 after the first vaccine or placebo injection was the time point for sampling. Clones were sequenced by immunoSEQ multiplex PCR, and TCRdb holds only the in-frame ones, with some missing. The sample lists over 400,000 clones, 75% to 90% occurring once. Sequencing was performed on peripheral blood, taken in a trial of Ad26.COV2.S vaccine versus placebo. Every receptor here comes from a person aged 18-60 years who received the Ad26.COV2.S COVID-19 vaccine or a placebo.

V usage is TRBV9 and J usage is TRBJ2-6; possible D gene TRBD1, 5 bases. Germline lookup yields CDR1 SGDLS and CDR2 YYNGEE. V lost 10 bases and J 1 base, leaving 21 bases between the germline ends. CDR3 size: 17 residues. The CDR3 DNA reads TGTGCCGACAGAGAGAGGCTAGGACCTTCTGGGGCCAACGTCCTGACTTTC. Translated, it gives CADRERLGPSGANVLTF.

Notes on this clone: Its ends do not fully match the called genes, so a read error is possible. The chain recombines TRBV18 with TRBJ1-2; D is undetermined. The germline gives CDR1 KGHSH, CDR2 LQKENI. The CDR3 spans 12 residues. The CDR3 sequence: CASSSPNYGYTF. CDR3 bases: TGTGCCAGCTCATCACCTAACTATGGCTACACCTTC. Full variable domain (outside the CDR3, taken from reference TRBV18 and TRBJ1-2): NAGVMQNPRHLVRRRGQEARLRCSPMKGHSHVYWYRQLPEEGLKFMVYLQKENIIDESGMPKERFSAEFPKEGPSILRIQQVVRGDSAAYFCASSSPNYGYTFGSGTRLTVV.

The chain carries TRBV2 and TRBJ1-1; tentatively, D is TRBD1 (5 bases). Trimming shortened V by 5 bases and J by 4 bases, and 11 bases separated the two germline ends. Germline assignment: CDR1 SNHLY and CDR2 FYNNEI. The CDR3 loop spans 13 amino acids. The CDR3 DNA reads as TGTGCCAGCAGTTCCGGGACTGGCACTGAAGCTTTCTTT. It yields the protein CASSSGTGTEAFF.

The V call is TRBV2, the J call TRBJ1-5; the D gene is possibly TRBD1 (5 bases). The germline V gene has CDR1 SNHLY and CDR2 FYNNEI. Trimming pared 8 bases from V and 5 bases from J, leaving 19 bases between. The CDR3 covers 15 residues. The CDR3 sequence is CASATVQGFDQPQHF. The CDR3 DNA is TGTGCCAGCGCGACGGTTCAGGGATTCGATCAGCCCCAGCATTTT.

The CDR3 reads CASSRGDRGAGANVLTF. CDR3 sequence (DNA): TGTGCCAGCAGCAGGGGGGACAGGGGAGCTGGGGCCAACGTCCTGACTTTC. The chain uses TRBV5-4 and TRBJ2-6; 10 nucleotides line up with TRBD1. CDR3 length: 17 residues. Germline assignment: CDR1 SGHNT and CDR2 YYREEE (reference sequence). The junction had 6 bases not matched to a gene; V was cut back by 4 bases and J by 2 bases. The full variable domain, in which reference TRBV5-4 and TRBJ2-6 provide the parts outside the CDR3, is ETGVTQSPTHLIKTRGQQVTLRCSSQSGHNTVSWYQQALGQGPQFIFQYYREEENGRGNFPPRFSGLQFPNYSSELNVNALELDDSALYLCASSRGDRGAGANVLTFGAGSRLTVL.

The genes are TRBV27 and TRBJ2-5, with D possibly matching TRBD2 (6 bases). Germline CDR1 reads MNHEY; CDR2 reads SMNVEV (reference sequence). The CDR3 is made up of 14 amino acids. Trimming stripped 5 bases from V and 3 bases from J, with 13 bases between. Here the CDR3 reads CASSRRDWKETQYF. The CDR3 DNA sequence: TGTGCCAGCAGTCGCCGGGACTGGAAAGAGACCCAGTACTTC.

J is TRBJ2-3 and V is TRBV10-3, with D uncertain. Trimming stripped 3 bases from V and 7 bases from J, with 11 bases between. Per germline, CDR1 ENHRY and CDR2 SYGVKD. This CDR3 comprises 13 residues. The CDR3 loop is CAISDITLYTQYF. CDR3 sequence (DNA): TGTGCCATCAGTGATATAACCTTGTATACGCAGTATTTT.

The chain has TRBV5-6 and TRBJ2-5; D not resolved. Germline V lookup: CDR1 SGHDT, CDR2 YYEEEE. The CDR3 covers 13 residues. Trimming removed 3 bases from V and 7 bases from J, with 13 bases in between. The CDR3 reads CASSWWTPVTQYF. The CDR3 DNA sequence: TGTGCCAGCAGCTGGTGGACCCCGGTGACCCAGTACTTC.

V usage is TRBV4-3 and J usage is TRBJ2-1; D might be TRBD1 (7 bases). This CDR3 contains 16 residues. Per the germline V gene, CDR1 is LGHNA and CDR2 is YSLEER. V was pared by 2 bases and J by 6 bases, with 17 bases between. The DNA for the CDR3 is TGCGCCAGCAGCCAATTCCAGGGGGGACTCCTCAATGAGCAGTTCTTC. This codes for CASSQFQGGLLNEQFF.

This chain connects TRBV2 to TRBJ1-4; 7 bases align to TRBD1. This CDR3 comprises 17 residues. Germline V CDR1 and CDR2: SNHLY, FYNNEI. V was pared by 8 bases and J by 0 bases, with 12 bases of the junction left unmatched. For the CDR3, the DNA is TGTGCCAGCCTACGCGGGGGGACAGTGGCAACTAATGAAAAACTGTTTTTT. It yields the protein CASLRGGTVATNEKLFF.

The gene calls are TRBV2 and TRBJ2-7; 8 nucleotides line up with TRBD1. From germline, CDR1 is SNHLY and CDR2 FYNNEI. V shed 6 bases and J 1 base; nucleotides not matched to a gene: 11. The CDR3 sequence is 16 residues long. The CDR3 here is CASSITGGWASYEQYV. The CDR3 region has the DNA TGTGCCAGCAGCATTACAGGGGGTTGGGCTTCCTACGAGCAGTACGTC.

The chain employs TRBV11-3 and TRBJ2-5; D is unclear. The germline gives CDR1 SGHNT, CDR2 YENEEA. The CDR3 runs 14 residues. The germline V and J ends were trimmed by 6 bases and 5 bases, with 16 bases remaining between them. CDR3: CASSPVGWAETQYF. The DNA for the CDR3 is TGTGCCAGCAGTCCCGTCGGTTGGGCGGAGACCCAGTACTTC.

The V gene is TRBV2, the J gene TRBJ2-7, with 8 positions matching TRBD1. V lost 6 bases to trimming and J lost 3 bases; unmatched junction nucleotides: 4. CDR3 length: 13 residues. Germline CDR1 SNHLY, CDR2 FYNNEI. The CDR3 sequence is CASSWGQVYEQYV. The DNA for the CDR3 is TGTGCCAGCAGCTGGGGACAGGTCTACGAGCAGTACGTC.

The chain joins TRBV7-8 to TRBJ2-1; 8 nucleotides align to TRBD1. Germline CDR1 and CDR2: SGHVS and FQNEAQ. The CDR3 is 16 residues long. Trimming removed 5 bases from V and 5 bases from J; junction bases left unmatched: 11. In nucleotides, the CDR3 is TGTGCCAGCAGCGCCCAGGGGGCGAGGACGGACAATGAGCAGTTCTTC. Translation gives CASSAQGARTDNEQFF.

Remarks on this clone: The same CDR3 arises from other DNA sequences in this sample as well. V gene TRBV9 combines with J gene TRBJ2-2; unclear D gene. The CDR3 length is 12 residues. From germline, CDR1 is SGDLS and CDR2 YYNGEE. V was clipped by 0 bases and J by 7 bases, with 4 bases between them. CDR3: CASSVVGGELFF. CDR3 bases: TGTGCCAGCAGCGTAGTAGGCGGGGAGCTGTTTTTT.

This chain links TRBV6-1 with TRBJ2-3; D gene ambiguous. V lost 1 base and J 8 bases, leaving 19 bases between the germline ends. The CDR3 spans 16 residues. Germline loops: CDR1 MNHNS, CDR2 SASEGT. The CDR3 coding sequence is TGTGCCAGCAGTGAAGGGGGATCCCCACCCATGGGTACGCAGTATTTT. This translates into CASSEGGSPPMGTQYF.

The V and J genes are TRBV7-2 and TRBJ1-5; D not resolved. The germline gives CDR1 SGHTA, CDR2 FQGNSA. Trimming stripped 1 base from V and 5 bases from J, with 6 bases between. The CDR3 has 13 amino acids. CDR3 nucleotide sequence: TGTGCCAGCAGCTTAGACGGATATCAGCCCCAGCATTTT. It is translated as CASSLDGYQPQHF.

This clone was seen a handful of times. In DNA form, the CDR3 reads TGTGCCAGCAGACGGACGGGGTCTGGGGCCAACGTCCTGACTTTC. This encodes CASRRTGSGANVLTF. The rearrangement uses TRBV7-9 and TRBJ2-6, with D tentatively TRBD2 (5 bases). This CDR3 comprises 15 residues. CDR1 SEHNR and CDR2 FQNEAQ come from the germline V gene (reference sequence). The V and J ends lost 6 bases and 1 base respectively, with 10 bases between them.

The J gene is TRBJ2-2, the V gene TRBV2; TRBD2 might be the D (5 bases). This CDR3 is 14 amino acids long. Trimming took 7 bases from V and 0 from J, leaving 9 bases between them. Germline V gene sequence: CDR1 SNHLY, CDR2 FYNNEI. The CDR3 protein is CASIEGSNTGELFF. CDR3 bases: TGTGCCAGCATCGAGGGATCGAACACCGGGGAGCTGTTTTTT.

V is TRBV25-1 and J is TRBJ1-4; D unclear. V was trimmed by 6 bases and J by 0 bases, leaving 14 bases between them. The CDR3 loop spans 16 amino acids. Germline values: CDR1 MGHDK, CDR2 SYGVNS. The CDR3 region has the DNA TGTGCCAGCAGCCCAAGCTGGTCCGCAACTAATGAAAAACTGTTTTTT. Translation gives CASSPSWSATNEKLFF.

The V gene is TRBV4-3, the J gene TRBJ1-1, with 10 bases lining up with TRBD1. With V trimmed by 0 bases and J by 4 bases, 8 bases remained unmatched. Germline CDR1 LGHNA, CDR2 YSLEER. This CDR3 spans 17 amino acids. The CDR3 sequence: CASSQDLGQGGGTEAFF. The CDR3 nucleotides are TGCGCCAGCAGCCAAGATCTCGGACAGGGGGGCGGCACTGAAGCTTTCTTT.

The chain uses TRBV19 and TRBJ1-2; 7 nucleotides match TRBD1. V was pared by 4 bases and J by 5 bases, with 4 bases of the junction left unmatched. Germline lookup yields CDR1 LNHDA and CDR2 SQIVND (reference sequence). This CDR3 is 13 amino acids long. CDR3 nucleotides: TGTGCCAGTAGTAAGACAGGGAGGTATGGCTACACCTTC. It specifies CASSKTGRYGYTF.